This T cell receptor beta chain was sequenced for a study of T cells in Graves' hyperthyroidism and ophthalmopathy. Subjects with ophthalmopathy showed a Clinical Activity Score no lower than 3, a NOSPECS grade no lower than 4, and a duration shorter than 3 months. Patients were excluded for uncontrolled infection, other autoimmune disease, pregnancy or lactation. V lost 7 bases and J lost 7, with 11 bases in between. Germline V gene data show CDR1 as MDHEN and CDR2 as SYDVKM. CDR3 length: 12 amino acids. Regarding the study as a whole: The majority of expanded thyroid clonotypes above 0.001 also appeared in blood. Ophthalmopathy was identified by the model a median approximately 6.4 months ahead of onset.

This clonotype was picked up many times. Its antigen is unknown. TCR beta CDR3 regions were amplified from RNA. The TCR CDR3 was amplified in a first-round RT-PCR using the HTBI primer set. Each CDR3 protein gets one entry after TCRdb re-called the multiplex PCR reads with MiXCR. Of approximately 690,000 distinct CDR3 sequences listed, around 13% are singletons. Sequencing used blood. This TCR came from a woman in her forties or fifties with Graves' ophthalmopathy. The chain joins TRBV28 to TRBJ2-1; D gene uncertain. For the CDR3, the DNA is TGTGCCAGCAAAGAGACCCTAAATGAGCAGTTCTTC. Its translation is CASKETLNEQFF.